These 13 T cell receptor beta chains originate from one sample sequenced in a study of shared T cell receptors in the human thymus (dated by TCRdb to the early 2020s). The protocol used for the library was the immunoSEQ multiplex PCR assay. TCRdb carries this immuneACCESS record with in-frame sequences only. Its versions omit some clonotypes, under half of them owing to an unresolved V gene in the studies checked, with the rest unexplained. For this sample there are more than 550,000 clones; roughly 85% appear just once. The leading ten clones occupy more than 0.01% of the sample. These data were also reused for a study on human thymus T cells.

The specimen was thymocytes. The receptor source for this set is a girl under three years old with a congenital heart defect. Donor details come from another sample of the same person, matched by shared clones.

The rearrangement joins TRBV30 to TRBJ2-1; 11 bases align to TRBD2. The CDR3 has 14 residues. V lost 3 bases and J lost 5; bases outside the gene matches: 3. CDR1 and CDR2 (germline): GTSNPN, SVGIG (reference sequence). The CDR3 region has the DNA TGTGCCTGGAGCCTAGCGGGGGGACACAATGAGCAGTTCTTC. Its protein product is CAWSLAGGHNEQFF.

The chain has TRBV28 and TRBJ1-5; tentatively, D is TRBD1 (5 bases). Looked up from germline, CDR1 is MDHEN and CDR2 is SYDVKM. V was pared by 4 bases and J by 5 bases, with 12 bases between. This CDR3 is built from 14 residues. CDR3 amino acids: CASSSGGSYQPQHF. Written as DNA, the CDR3 is TGTGCCAGCAGTTCGGGGGGGAGCTATCAGCCCCAGCATTTT.

The chain combines TRBV7-8 with TRBJ2-1; 9 bases align to TRBD2. V lost 1 base to trimming and J lost 7 bases; unmatched junction nucleotides: 11. The germline V gene has CDR1 SGHVS and CDR2 FQNEAQ. The CDR3 consists of 17 residues. CDR3 protein: CASSLVFGTSRTNEQFF. Written as DNA, the CDR3 is TGTGCCAGCAGCTTAGTCTTCGGGACTAGCCGGACGAATGAGCAGTTCTTC.

The chain uses TRBV4-3 and TRBJ2-5; 11 bases map to TRBD2. V trimming: 0 bases; J trimming: 1 base; junction bases outside the gene matches: 4. The germline gives CDR1 LGHNA, CDR2 YSLEER. The CDR3 has 17 residues. Here the CDR3 DNA reads TGCGCCAGCAGCCAAGAGACTAGCGGGGCTATCCAAGAGACCCAGTACTTC. Translated, it gives CASSQETSGAIQETQYF.

The CDR3 region has the DNA TGTGCCAGCAGATCGAGGGACAGAGCTCAGCCCCAGCATTTT. Translating it yields CASRSRDRAQPQHF. The chain uses TRBV6-5 and TRBJ1-5; TRBD1 matches 7 bases. This CDR3 has 14 residues. The V gene's germline CDR1 is MNHEY and CDR2 SVGAGI. Trimming took 6 bases from V and 6 from J; bases not matched to a gene: 8.

The rearrangement joins TRBV28 to TRBJ2-1, with 9 bases fitting TRBD1. The CDR3 consists of 18 residues. Germline V lookup: CDR1 MDHEN, CDR2 SYDVKM. Trimming removed 2 bases from V and 1 base from J; junction bases left unmatched: 9. Written as DNA, the CDR3 is TGTGCCAGCAGTTTAGGGACAGGGATTTACCCTTCCTACAATGAGCAGTTCTTC. Translating it yields CASSLGTGIYPSYNEQFF.

J is TRBJ2-1 and V is TRBV21-1; the DNA was not used to check the table's D call, TRBD1. TRBV21-1 is flagged as a pseudogene. The CDR3 extends over 16 amino acids. CDR3 sequence reads: CASSNRGQGAGCEQFF. The CDR3 bases are TGTGCCAGCAGCAATAGGGGGCAGGGGGCGGGATGTGAGCAGTTCTTC.

J is TRBJ1-3 and V is TRBV28; tentative D call: TRBD1 (6 bases). The V end was cut by 6 bases, the J end by 5 bases, with 11 bases between. The germline V gene encodes CDR1 MDHEN and CDR2 SYDVKM. The CDR3 totals 13 residues. As DNA, the CDR3 is TGTGCCAGCAGACGACAGGTTCGAAACACCATATATTTT. Amino acid sequence: CASRRQVRNTIYF. Supplemented by reference TRBV28 and TRBJ1-3, the full variable domain reads DVKVTQSSRYLVKRTGEKVFLECVQDMDHENMFWYRQDPGLGLRLIYFSYDVKMKEKGDIPEGYSVSREKKERFSLILESASTNQTSMYLCASRRQVRNTIYFGEGSWLTVV.

The genes are TRBV4-2 and TRBJ2-2; 7 positions match TRBD2. CDR1 and CDR2 (germline): LGHNA, YNFKEQ. The trim removed 4 bases at V and 7 bases at J, leaving 6 bases unmatched. The CDR3 is made up of 14 amino acids. Here the CDR3 DNA reads TGTGCCAGCAGCCCTAGCCGGACTAGCGGGGAGCTGTTTTTT. This translates into CASSPSRTSGELFF.

The genes are TRBV5-1 and TRBJ2-7, with D maybe TRBD2 (5 bases). V dropped 3 bases and J dropped 4 bases, with 11 bases sitting between them. Germline V gives CDR1 SGHRS, CDR2 YFSETQ. CDR3 size: 13 residues. The CDR3 DNA reads as TGCGCCAGCAGCTGGAGGACTGGTTACGAGCAGTACTTC. Its translation is CASSWRTGYEQYF.

The chain joins TRBV7-2 to TRBJ1-1, with TRBD1 matching 8 bases. This CDR3 spans 16 amino acids. Germline loops: CDR1 SGHTA, CDR2 FQGNSA. The V segment lost 5 bases and the J segment 0 bases; nucleotides outside the gene matches: 8. In nucleotides, the CDR3 is TGTGCCAGCAGCCCCCGGGACAGGCTTATGAACACTGAAGCTTTCTTT. Residues: CASSPRDRLMNTEAFF. Full variable domain (remainder filled in from reference TRBV7-2 and TRBJ1-1): GAGVSQSPSNKVTEKGKDVELRCDPISGHTALYWYRQSLGQGLEFLIYFQGNSAPDKSGLPSDRFSAERTGGSVSTLTIQRTQQEDSAVYLCASSPRDRLMNTEAFFGQGTRLTVV.

The V and J genes are TRBV4-3 and TRBJ2-5; the D gene is possibly TRBD1 (5 bases). Germline V gives CDR1 LGHNA, CDR2 YSLEER. This CDR3 has 14 amino acids. Between the trimmed V and J ends, which lost 8 bases and 5 bases, there was a span of 18 bases. The CDR3 loop reads CASSSRAGRETQYF. The DNA of the CDR3 is TGCGCCAGCTCCTCCAGGGCCGGACGGGAGACCCAGTACTTC.

The table lists this clone with a count of one. The rearrangement joins TRBV7-9 to TRBJ1-2; D is unclear. V was shortened by 2 bases and J by 8 bases, with 30 bases between the two germline ends. CDR1 and CDR2 from the germline V gene are SEHNR and FQNEAQ (reference sequence). This CDR3 has 19 residues. The CDR3 coding sequence is TGTGCCAGCAGCTTAAGGGAGAACCCTCGTCCAATATGGTCAGAAGGCTACACCTTC. It codes for CASSLRENPRPIWSEGYTF.